This T cell receptor (beta chain) was captured by sequencing in a study of T cell responses to AZD1222 COVID-19 vaccine. Study-level findings and limits: Without day 14 samples, only post-peak T cell repertoires were studied.

With regard to this clone: Its target is unknown.

The CDR3 consists of 13 residues. Losses at the gene ends were 4 bases for V and 4 bases for J; bases not matched to a gene: 6. Germline CDR1 SQVTM, CDR2 ANQGSEA. Produced via immunoSEQ multiplex PCR; TCRdb's table is partial and in-frame only. Of 110,000 or so clones listed, 75% to 90% are singletons. This clonotype was sampled from an adult in good health. The J gene is TRBJ1-1, the V gene TRBV29-1; 7 bases are a match to TRBD1. The source material was peripheral blood, sampled on day 0 of AZD1222 vaccination. The CDR3 spells CSVVRQGGTEAFF. The CDR3 coding sequence is TGCAGCGTTGTTCGACAGGGAGGCACTGAAGCTTTCTTT. The variable domain in full, completed from reference TRBV29-1 and TRBJ1-1, reads SAVISQKPSRDICQRGTSLTIQCQVDSQVTMMFWYRQQPGQSLTLIATANQGSEATYESGFVIDKFPISRPNLTFSTLTVSNMSPEDSSIYLCSVVRQGGTEAFFGQGTRLTVV.